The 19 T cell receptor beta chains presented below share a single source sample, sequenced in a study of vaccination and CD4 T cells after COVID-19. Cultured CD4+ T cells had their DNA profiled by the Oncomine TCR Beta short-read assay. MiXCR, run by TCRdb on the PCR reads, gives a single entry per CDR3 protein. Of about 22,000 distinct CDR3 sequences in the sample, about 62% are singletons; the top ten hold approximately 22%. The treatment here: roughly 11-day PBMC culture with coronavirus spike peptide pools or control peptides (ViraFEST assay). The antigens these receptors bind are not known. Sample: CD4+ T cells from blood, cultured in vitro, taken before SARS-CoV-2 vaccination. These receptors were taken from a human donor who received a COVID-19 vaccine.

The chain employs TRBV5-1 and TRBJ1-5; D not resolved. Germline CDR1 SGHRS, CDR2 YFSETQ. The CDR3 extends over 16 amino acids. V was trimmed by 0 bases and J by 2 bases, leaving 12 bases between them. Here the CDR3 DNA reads TGCGCCAGCAGCTTGGGAGCAGGAGGTGGCAATCAGCCCCAGCATTTT. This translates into CASSLGAGGGNQPQHF.

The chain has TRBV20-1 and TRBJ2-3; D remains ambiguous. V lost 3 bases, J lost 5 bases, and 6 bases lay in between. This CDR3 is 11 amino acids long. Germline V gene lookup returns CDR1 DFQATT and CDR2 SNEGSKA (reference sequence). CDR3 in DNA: TGCAGTGCTAGCGAACGAGATACGCAGTATTTT. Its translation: CSASERDTQYF.

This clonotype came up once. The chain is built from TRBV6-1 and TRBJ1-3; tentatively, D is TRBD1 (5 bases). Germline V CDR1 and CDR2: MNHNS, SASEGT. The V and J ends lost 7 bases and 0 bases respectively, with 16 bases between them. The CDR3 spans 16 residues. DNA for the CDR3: TGTGCCAGCAATGATAAAGGGGCGATCTCTGGAAACACCATATATTTT. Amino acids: CASNDKGAISGNTIYF.

In nucleotides, the CDR3 is TGTGCCAGCAGTAGGGCGGGGGCCTCGTCCGGGGAGCTGTTTTTT. It is translated as CASSRAGASSGELFF. This chain uses TRBV6-1 with TRBJ2-2, with D possibly matching TRBD2 (7 bases). CDR3 length: 15 amino acids. The germline V gene encodes CDR1 MNHNS and CDR2 SASEGT. Trimming took 5 bases from V and 6 from J, leaving 16 bases between them.

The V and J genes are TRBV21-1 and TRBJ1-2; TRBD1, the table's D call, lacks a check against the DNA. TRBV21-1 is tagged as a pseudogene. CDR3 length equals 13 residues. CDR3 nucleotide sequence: TGTGCCAGCACTAACAGGGAAAGTAGTGGCTACACCTTC. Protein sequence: CASTNRESSGYTF.

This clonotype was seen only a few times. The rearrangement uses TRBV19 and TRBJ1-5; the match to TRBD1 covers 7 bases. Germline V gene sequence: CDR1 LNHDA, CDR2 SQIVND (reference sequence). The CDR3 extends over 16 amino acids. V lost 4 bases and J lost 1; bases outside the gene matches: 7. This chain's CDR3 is CASSTYRGSSNQPQHF. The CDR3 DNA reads TGTGCCAGTAGTACCTACAGGGGATCGAGCAATCAGCCCCAGCATTTT.

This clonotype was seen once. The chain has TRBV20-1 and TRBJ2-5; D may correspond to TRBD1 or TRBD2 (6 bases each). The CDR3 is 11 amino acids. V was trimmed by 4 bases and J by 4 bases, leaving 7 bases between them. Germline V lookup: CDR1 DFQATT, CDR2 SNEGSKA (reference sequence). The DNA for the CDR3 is TGCAGTGCTAAGGGGGGAGAGACCCAGTACTTC. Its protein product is CSAKGGETQYF.

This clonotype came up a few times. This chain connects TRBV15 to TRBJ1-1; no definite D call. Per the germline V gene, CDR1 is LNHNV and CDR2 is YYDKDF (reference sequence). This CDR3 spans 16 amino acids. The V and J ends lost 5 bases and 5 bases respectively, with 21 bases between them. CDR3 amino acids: CATSHHAGRAMTEAFF. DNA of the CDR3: TGTGCCACCAGCCACCACGCGGGGAGGGCGATGACTGAAGCTTTCTTT.

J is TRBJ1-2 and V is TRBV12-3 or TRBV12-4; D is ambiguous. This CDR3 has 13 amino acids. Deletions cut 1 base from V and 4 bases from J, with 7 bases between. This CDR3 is CASSLVSTYGYTF. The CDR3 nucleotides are TGTGCCAGCAGTTTAGTATCGACCTATGGCTACACCTTC.

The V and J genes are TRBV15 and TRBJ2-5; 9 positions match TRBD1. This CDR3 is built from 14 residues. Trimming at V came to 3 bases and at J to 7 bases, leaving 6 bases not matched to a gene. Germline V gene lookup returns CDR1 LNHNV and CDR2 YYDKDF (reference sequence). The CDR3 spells CATSRGTTGGTQYF. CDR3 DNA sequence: TGTGCCACCAGCAGGGGGACGACAGGGGGGACCCAGTACTTC.

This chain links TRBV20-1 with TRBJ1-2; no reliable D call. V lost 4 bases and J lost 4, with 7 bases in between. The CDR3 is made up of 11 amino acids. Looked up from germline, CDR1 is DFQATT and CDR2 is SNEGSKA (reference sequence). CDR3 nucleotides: TGCAGTGCTAACCGAGCCTATGGCTACACCTTC. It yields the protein CSANRAYGYTF.

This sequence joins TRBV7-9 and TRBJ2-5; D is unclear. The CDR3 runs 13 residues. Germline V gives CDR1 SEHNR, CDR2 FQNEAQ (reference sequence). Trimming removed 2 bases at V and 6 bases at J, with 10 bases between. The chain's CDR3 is CASSLYGAKTQYF. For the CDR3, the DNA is TGTGCCAGCAGCTTATACGGCGCGAAGACCCAGTACTTC.

The CDR3 DNA is TGTGCCATCAGTGAGACAGGAAGAGGTTACGAGCAGTACTTC. This codes for CAISETGRGYEQYF. The gene calls are TRBV10-3 and TRBJ2-7, with D tentatively TRBD1 (5 bases). Trimming pared 2 bases from V and 4 bases from J, leaving 12 bases between. The CDR3 length is 14 residues. Germline lookup yields CDR1 ENHRY and CDR2 SYGVKD.

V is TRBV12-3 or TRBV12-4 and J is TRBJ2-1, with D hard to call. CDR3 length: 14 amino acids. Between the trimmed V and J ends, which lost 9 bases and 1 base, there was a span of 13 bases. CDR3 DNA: TGTGCCAGTCGAGATTCCCTTTCCTACAATGAGCAGTTCTTC. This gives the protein CASRDSLSYNEQFF.

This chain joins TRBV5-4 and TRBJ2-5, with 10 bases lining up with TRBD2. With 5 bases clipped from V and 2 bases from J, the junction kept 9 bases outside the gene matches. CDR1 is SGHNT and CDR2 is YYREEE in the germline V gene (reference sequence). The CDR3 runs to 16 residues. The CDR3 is CASRMGLAGEQETQYF. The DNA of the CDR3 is TGTGCCAGCAGGATGGGGCTAGCGGGGGAGCAAGAGACCCAGTACTTC.

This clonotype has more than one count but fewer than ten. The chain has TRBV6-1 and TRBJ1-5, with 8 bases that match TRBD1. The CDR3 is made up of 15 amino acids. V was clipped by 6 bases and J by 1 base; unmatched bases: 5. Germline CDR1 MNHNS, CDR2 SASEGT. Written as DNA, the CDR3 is TGTGCCAGCAGGCCCTGGACAGGGAGCAATCAGCCCCAGCATTTT. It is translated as CASRPWTGSNQPQHF.

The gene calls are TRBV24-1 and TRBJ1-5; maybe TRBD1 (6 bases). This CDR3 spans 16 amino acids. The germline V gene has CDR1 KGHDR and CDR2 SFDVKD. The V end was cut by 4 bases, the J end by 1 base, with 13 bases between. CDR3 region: CATSDNTGWSNQPQHF. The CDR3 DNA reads TGTGCCACCAGTGACAATACAGGGTGGAGCAATCAGCCCCAGCATTTT.

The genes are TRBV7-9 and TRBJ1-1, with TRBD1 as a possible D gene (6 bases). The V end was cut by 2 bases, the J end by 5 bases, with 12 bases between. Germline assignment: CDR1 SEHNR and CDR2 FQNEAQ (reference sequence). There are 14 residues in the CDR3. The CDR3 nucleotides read TGTGCCAGCAGCTTAAAGCCGGGGGCGACTGAAGCTTTCTTT. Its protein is CASSLKPGATEAFF.

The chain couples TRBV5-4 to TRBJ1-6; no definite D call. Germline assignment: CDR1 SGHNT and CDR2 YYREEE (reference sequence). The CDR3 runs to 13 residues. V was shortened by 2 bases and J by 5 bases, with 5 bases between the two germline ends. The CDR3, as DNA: TGTGCCAGCAGCTTTGTTCATAATTCACCCCTCCACTTT. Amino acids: CASSFVHNSPLHF.